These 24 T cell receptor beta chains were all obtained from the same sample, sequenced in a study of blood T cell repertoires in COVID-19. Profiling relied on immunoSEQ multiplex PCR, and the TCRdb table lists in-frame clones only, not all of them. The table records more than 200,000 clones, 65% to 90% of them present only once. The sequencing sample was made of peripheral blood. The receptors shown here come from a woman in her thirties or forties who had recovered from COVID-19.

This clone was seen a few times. CDR3: CAWSRLRAGQGLNTEAFF. CDR3 nucleotides: TGTGCCTGGAGTCGGTTAAGGGCGGGACAGGGTTTGAACACTGAAGCTTTCTTT. The rearrangement joins TRBV30 to TRBJ1-1, with TRBD1 identical over 9 bases. The germline CDR1 and CDR2 sequences are GTSNPN and SVGIG (reference sequence). The ends lost 2 bases at V and 0 bases at J; junction bases unmatched: 13. The CDR3 totals 18 residues.

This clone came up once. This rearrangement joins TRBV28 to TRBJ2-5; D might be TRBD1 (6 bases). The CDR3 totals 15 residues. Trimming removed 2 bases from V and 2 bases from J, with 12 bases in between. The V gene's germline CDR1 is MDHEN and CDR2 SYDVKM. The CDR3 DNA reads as TGTGCCAGCAGTTTAGGGGCGGACAGACAAGAGACCCAGTACTTC. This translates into CASSLGADRQETQYF.

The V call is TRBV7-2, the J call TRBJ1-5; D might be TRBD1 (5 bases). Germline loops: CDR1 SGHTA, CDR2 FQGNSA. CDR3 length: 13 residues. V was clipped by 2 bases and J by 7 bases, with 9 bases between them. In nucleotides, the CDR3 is TGTGCCAGCAGCTTAACCAGGGAACAGCCCCAGCATTTT. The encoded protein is CASSLTREQPQHF.

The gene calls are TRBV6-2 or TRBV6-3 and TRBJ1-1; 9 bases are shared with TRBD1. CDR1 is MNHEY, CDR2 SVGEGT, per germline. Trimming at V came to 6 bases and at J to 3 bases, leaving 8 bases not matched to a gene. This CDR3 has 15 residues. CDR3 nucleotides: TGTGCCAGCAGCAAATTAGGGACAGGGCACACTGAAGCTTTCTTT. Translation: CASSKLGTGHTEAFF.

CDR3 nucleotides: TGTGCCAGCAGCTTGTTCGAGACAACAACCACTGAAGCTTTCTTT. Encoded protein: CASSLFETTTTEAFF. The chain uses TRBV5-5 and TRBJ1-1; D unclear. Germline CDR1 and CDR2: SGHKS and YYEKEE (reference sequence). V gave up 1 base and J gave up 4 bases, with 14 bases separating them. This CDR3 contains 15 residues.

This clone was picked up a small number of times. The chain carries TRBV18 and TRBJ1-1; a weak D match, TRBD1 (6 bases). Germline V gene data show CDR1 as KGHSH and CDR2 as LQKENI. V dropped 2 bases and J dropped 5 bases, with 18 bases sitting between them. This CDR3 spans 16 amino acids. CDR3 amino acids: CASSPLFSGEGTEAFF. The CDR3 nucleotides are TGTGCCAGCTCACCATTGTTTTCAGGGGAGGGTACTGAAGCTTTCTTT.

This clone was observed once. The CDR3 sequence is CASSPRSTEAFF. CDR3 DNA: TGTGCCAGCTCACCAAGGAGCACTGAAGCTTTCTTT. This chain uses TRBV18 with TRBJ1-1, with D unclear. Germline CDR1 reads KGHSH; CDR2 reads LQKENI. The CDR3 consists of 12 residues. V was clipped by 2 bases and J by 4 bases, with 5 bases between them.

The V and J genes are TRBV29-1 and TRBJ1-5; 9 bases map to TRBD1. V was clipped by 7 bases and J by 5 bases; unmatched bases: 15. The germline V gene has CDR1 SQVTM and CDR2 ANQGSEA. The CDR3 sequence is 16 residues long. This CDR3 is CSALGTGRGGDQPQHF. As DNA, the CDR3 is TGCAGCGCCCTCGGGACAGGGAGGGGGGGAGATCAGCCCCAGCATTTT.

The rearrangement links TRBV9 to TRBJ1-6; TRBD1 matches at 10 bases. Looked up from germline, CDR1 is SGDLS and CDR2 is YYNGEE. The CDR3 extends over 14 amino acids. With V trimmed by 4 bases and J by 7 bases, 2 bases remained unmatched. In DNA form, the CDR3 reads TGTGCCAGCAGCATGGGACAGGGGAATTCACCCCTCCACTTT. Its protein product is CASSMGQGNSPLHF.

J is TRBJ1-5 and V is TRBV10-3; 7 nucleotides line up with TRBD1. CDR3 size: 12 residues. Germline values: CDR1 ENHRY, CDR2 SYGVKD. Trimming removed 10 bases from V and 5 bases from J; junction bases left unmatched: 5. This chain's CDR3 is CATRQGDQPQHF. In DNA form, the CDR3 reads TGTGCCACCCGACAGGGCGATCAGCCCCAGCATTTT.

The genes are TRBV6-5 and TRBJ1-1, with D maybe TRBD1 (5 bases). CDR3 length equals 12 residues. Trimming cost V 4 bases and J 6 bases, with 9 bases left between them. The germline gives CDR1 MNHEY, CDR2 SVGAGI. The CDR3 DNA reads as TGTGCCAGCAGTTCCCGGGGGGCTGAAGCTTTCTTT. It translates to CASSSRGAEAFF.

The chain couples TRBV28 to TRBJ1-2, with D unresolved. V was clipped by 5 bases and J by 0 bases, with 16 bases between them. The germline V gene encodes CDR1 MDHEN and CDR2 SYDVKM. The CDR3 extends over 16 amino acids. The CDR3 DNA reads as TGTGCCAGCAGTACCCGTTTAATTTCGGCTAACTATGGCTACACCTTC. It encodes CASSTRLISANYGYTF.

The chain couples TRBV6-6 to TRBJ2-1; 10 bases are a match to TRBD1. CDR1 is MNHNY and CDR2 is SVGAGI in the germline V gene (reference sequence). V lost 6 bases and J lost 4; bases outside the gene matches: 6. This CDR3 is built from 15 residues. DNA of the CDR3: TGTGCCAGCAGCCTAACGGGACAGGGGTACAATGAGCAGTTCTTC. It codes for CASSLTGQGYNEQFF.

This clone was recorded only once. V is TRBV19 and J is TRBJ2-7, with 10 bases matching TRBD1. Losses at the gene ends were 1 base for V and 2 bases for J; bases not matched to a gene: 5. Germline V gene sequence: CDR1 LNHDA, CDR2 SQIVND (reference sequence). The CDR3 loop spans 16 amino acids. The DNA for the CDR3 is TGTGCCAGTAGTATAGGATCCGGGACAGGGGCCTACGAGCAGTACTTC. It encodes CASSIGSGTGAYEQYF. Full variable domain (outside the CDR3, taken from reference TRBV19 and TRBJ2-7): DGGITQSPKYLFRKEGQNVTLSCEQNLNHDAMYWYRQDPGQGLRLIYYSQIVNDFQKGDIAEGYSVSREKKESFPLTVTSAQKNPTAFYLCASSIGSGTGAYEQYFGPGTRLTVT.

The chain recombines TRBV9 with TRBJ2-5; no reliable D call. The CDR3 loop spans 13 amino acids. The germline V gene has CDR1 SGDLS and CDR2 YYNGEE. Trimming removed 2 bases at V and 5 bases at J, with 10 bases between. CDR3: CASSVTLLETQYF. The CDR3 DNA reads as TGTGCCAGCAGCGTGACACTGTTGGAGACCCAGTACTTC.

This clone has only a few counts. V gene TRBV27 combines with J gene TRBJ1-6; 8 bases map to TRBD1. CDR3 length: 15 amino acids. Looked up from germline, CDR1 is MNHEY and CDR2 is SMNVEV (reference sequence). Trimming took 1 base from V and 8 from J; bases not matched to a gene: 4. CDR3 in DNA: TGTGCCAGCAGTTTATTGACAGGGGAGCATTCACCCCTCCACTTT. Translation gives CASSLLTGEHSPLHF.

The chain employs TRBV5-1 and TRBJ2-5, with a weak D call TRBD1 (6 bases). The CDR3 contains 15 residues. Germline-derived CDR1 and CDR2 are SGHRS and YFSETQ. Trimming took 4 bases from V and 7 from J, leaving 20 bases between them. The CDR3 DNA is TGCGCCAGCAGCCCAACACCCAGGGGTTCAGGGACCCAGTACTTC. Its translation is CASSPTPRGSGTQYF.

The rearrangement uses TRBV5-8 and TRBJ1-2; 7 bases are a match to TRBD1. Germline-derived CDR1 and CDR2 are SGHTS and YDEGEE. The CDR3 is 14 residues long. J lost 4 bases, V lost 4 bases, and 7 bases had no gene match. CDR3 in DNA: TGTGCCAGCAGCCGAGGGGGCTACAGCTATGGCTACACCTTC. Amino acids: CASSRGGYSYGYTF.

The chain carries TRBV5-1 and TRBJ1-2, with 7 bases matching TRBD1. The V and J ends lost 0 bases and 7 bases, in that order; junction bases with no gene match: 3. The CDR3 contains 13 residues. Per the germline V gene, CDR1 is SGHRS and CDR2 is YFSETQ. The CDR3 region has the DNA TGCGCCAGCAGCTTGGGACAGGGAGGTGGCTACACCTTC. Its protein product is CASSLGQGGGYTF. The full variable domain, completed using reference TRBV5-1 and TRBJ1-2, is KAGVTQTPRYLIKTRGQQVTLSCSPISGHRSVSWYQQTPGQGLQFLFEYFSETQRNKGNFPGRFSGRQFSNSRSEMNVSTLELGDSALYLCASSLGQGGGYTFGSGTRLTVV.

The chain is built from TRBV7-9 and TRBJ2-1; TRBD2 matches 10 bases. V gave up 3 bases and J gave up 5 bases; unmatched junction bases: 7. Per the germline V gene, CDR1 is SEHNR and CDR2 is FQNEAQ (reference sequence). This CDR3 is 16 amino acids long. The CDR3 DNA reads TGTGCCAGCAGCTTCCTAGCGGGGGAAAAAAACAATGAGCAGTTCTTC. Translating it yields CASSFLAGEKNNEQFF.

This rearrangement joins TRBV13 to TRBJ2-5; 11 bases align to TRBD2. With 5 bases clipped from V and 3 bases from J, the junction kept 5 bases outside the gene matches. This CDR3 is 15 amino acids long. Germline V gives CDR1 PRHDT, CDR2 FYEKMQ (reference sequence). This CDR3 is CASSTRLAGKETQYF. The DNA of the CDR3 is TGTGCCAGCAGCACGAGACTAGCGGGGAAAGAGACCCAGTACTTC.

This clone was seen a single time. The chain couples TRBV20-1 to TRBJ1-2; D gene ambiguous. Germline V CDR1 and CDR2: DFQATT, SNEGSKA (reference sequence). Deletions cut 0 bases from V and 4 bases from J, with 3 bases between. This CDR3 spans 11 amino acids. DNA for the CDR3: TGCAGTGCTAGAGATCTCTATGGCTACACCTTC. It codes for CSARDLYGYTF.

CDR3 residues: CASSEVQKYEQYF. CDR3 in DNA: TGTGCCAGCAGTGAAGTCCAGAAATACGAGCAGTACTTC. The chain couples TRBV6-1 to TRBJ2-7; D unresolved. This CDR3 has 13 amino acids. Deletions cut 1 base from V and 4 bases from J, with 8 bases between. CDR1 and CDR2 (germline): MNHNS, SASEGT.

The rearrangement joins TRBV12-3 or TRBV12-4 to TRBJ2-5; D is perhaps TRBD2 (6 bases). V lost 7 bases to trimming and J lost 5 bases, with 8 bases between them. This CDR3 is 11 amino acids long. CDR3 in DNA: TGTGCCAGCACAAGCGGGGAGACCCAGTACTTC. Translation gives CASTSGETQYF.